These 26 T cell receptor beta chains share one sample of origin, sequenced in a study of response to subunit inactivated influenza vaccine. Each CDR3 protein gets one entry after TCRdb re-called the RT-PCR reads with MiXCR. The data contain under 800,000 distinct CDR3 sequences, roughly 14% of them singletons. Sequenced here: PBMCs from blood, sampled approximately 15 days before vaccination. These TCRs come from a man aged 50 to 60 who received an inactivated influenza vaccine.

The rearrangement joins TRBV29-1 to TRBJ2-5; D remains ambiguous. The CDR3 length is 12 residues. Germline V CDR1 and CDR2: SQVTM, ANQGSEA. The V end was cut by 3 bases, the J end by 7 bases, with 12 bases between. CDR3 amino acids: CSVDHPGRTQYF. Written as DNA, the CDR3 is TGCAGCGTTGACCACCCAGGACGGACCCAGTACTTC.

This clonotype was seen a few times. The V call is TRBV4-2, the J call TRBJ2-5; 13 nucleotides agree with TRBD2. The CDR3 contains 17 residues. Germline trimming cut 2 bases from V and 5 bases from J; bases unmatched to any gene: 8. Germline V gives CDR1 LGHNA, CDR2 YNFKEQ. This CDR3 reads CASSQRTSGGWGETQYF. CDR3 sequence (DNA): TGTGCCAGCAGCCAAAGGACTAGCGGGGGTTGGGGGGAGACCCAGTACTTC.

The chain carries TRBV7-2 and TRBJ2-7; 8 bases are shared with TRBD1. With 6 bases clipped from V and 0 bases from J, the junction kept 7 bases outside the gene matches. The CDR3 covers 15 residues. Per germline, CDR1 SGHTA and CDR2 FQGNSA. The CDR3 loop reads CASRPDRASSYEQYF. As DNA, the CDR3 is TGTGCCAGCAGACCGGACAGGGCTAGCTCCTACGAGCAGTACTTC.

The chain joins TRBV28 to TRBJ1-2, with TRBD1 identical over 7 bases. The CDR3 loop spans 17 amino acids. Per germline, CDR1 MDHEN and CDR2 SYDVKM. The V gene end was trimmed by 4 bases and the J gene end by 4 bases; junction bases not matched to a gene: 15. The CDR3 here is CASSWDSKSLHLYGYTF. The DNA of the CDR3 is TGTGCCAGCAGTTGGGACAGCAAATCTCTTCATCTCTATGGCTACACCTTC.

The CDR3 nucleotides are TGCAGTGCTAGTGTCCAGCGTGGCACCGGGGAGCTGTTTTTT. The encoded protein is CSASVQRGTGELFF. The rearrangement uses TRBV20-1 and TRBJ2-2; D not certain. CDR3 size: 14 residues. Trimming left V 3 bases short and J 4 bases short, with 12 bases between. Germline values: CDR1 DFQATT, CDR2 SNEGSKA (reference sequence).

This clonotype was detected ten times or more. The chain links TRBV4-2 to TRBJ2-3, with D perhaps assigned TRBD1 or TRBD2 (5 bases each). CDR1 is LGHNA, CDR2 YNFKEQ, per germline. The CDR3 runs 12 residues. V lost 4 bases to trimming and J lost 8 bases, with 10 bases between them. The CDR3 region has the DNA TGTGCCAGCAGCCCGACTGGGGGTACGCAGTATTTT. The encoded protein is CASSPTGGTQYF.

This clonotype was observed at least ten times. The CDR3 sequence is CAHGQGPMEDTQYF. In nucleotides, the CDR3 is TGTGCCCACGGACAGGGGCCCATGGAAGATACGCAGTATTTT. The chain has TRBV10-3 and TRBJ2-3; 9 bases map to TRBD1. The V gene's germline CDR1 is ENHRY and CDR2 SYGVKD. J lost 5 bases, V lost 11 bases, and 11 bases had no gene match. The CDR3 spans 14 residues.

This clonotype was seen a handful of times. The rearrangement uses TRBV10-3 and TRBJ1-5, with 10 positions matching TRBD1. This CDR3 contains 13 residues. J was trimmed by 6 bases and V by 6 bases; bases with no gene match: 2. Germline V gene data show CDR1 as ENHRY and CDR2 as SYGVKD. The CDR3 DNA reads TGTGCCATCAGGGACAGGGGGGCTCAGCCCCAGCATTTT. Protein sequence: CAIRDRGAQPQHF.

This clonotype has more than one count but fewer than ten. This chain uses TRBV29-1 with TRBJ2-7; 9 positions match TRBD1. This CDR3 is built from 13 residues. Germline values: CDR1 SQVTM, CDR2 ANQGSEA. The ends lost 6 bases at V and 2 bases at J; junction bases unmatched: 5. CDR3 sequence reads: CSVKGQGPYEQYF. The CDR3 nucleotides are TGCAGCGTCAAGGGACAGGGCCCCTACGAGCAGTACTTC.

Concerning this clonotype: An end of the junction differs from the germline gene, which may be a read error. The V and J genes are TRBV7-8 and TRBJ2-1; D not certain. The CDR3 consists of 18 residues. In germline, CDR1 is SGHVS, CDR2 FQNEAQ. Here the CDR3 DNA reads TGTGCCAGCAGCTCGCGACCTTCTACGTCACTACCAGACAATAAGCAGTTCTTC. Translated: CASSSRPSTSLPDNKQFF. Filled out from reference TRBV7-8 and TRBJ2-1, the complete variable domain reads GAGVSQSPRYKVAKRGQDVALRCDPISGHVSLFWYQQALGQGPEFLTYFQNEAQLDKSGLPSDRFFAERPEGSVSTLKIQRTQQEDSAVYLCASSSRPSTSLPDNKQFFGPGTRLTVL.

This clonotype was recorded a few times. V gene TRBV18 combines with J gene TRBJ1-4, with 7 bases fitting TRBD1. Germline-derived CDR1 and CDR2 are KGHSH and LQKENI. The CDR3 is 17 amino acids. The V gene end was trimmed by 3 bases and the J gene end by 0 bases; junction bases not matched to a gene: 7. The CDR3 sequence: CASSPPGQLATNEKLFF. The CDR3 DNA reads TGTGCCAGCTCACCTCCGGGACAGCTTGCAACTAATGAAAAACTGTTTTTT.

A few counts support this clonotype. This chain links TRBV20-1 with TRBJ2-1; D could derive from TRBD1 or TRBD2 (5 bases each). This CDR3 has 17 residues. Per germline, CDR1 DFQATT and CDR2 SNEGSKA (reference sequence). With 0 bases removed from V and 0 bases from J, the gap between germline ends came to 15 bases. The CDR3 DNA sequence: TGCAGTGCTAGAGATCCAGGGAGAAGTCACTCCTACAATGAGCAGTTCTTC. Protein: CSARDPGRSHSYNEQFF.

CDR3 protein: CASSPIRQGPTSYEQYF. DNA of the CDR3: TGTGCCAGCAGCCCAATACGACAGGGCCCGACATCCTACGAGCAGTACTTC. The genes are TRBV11-2 and TRBJ2-7, with 7 bases matching TRBD1. Trimming removed 5 bases from V and 1 base from J; junction bases left unmatched: 14. CDR3 length equals 17 residues. Germline CDR1 is SGHAT and CDR2 is FQNNGV.

This clonotype appeared a few times. The chain couples TRBV5-1 to TRBJ2-1; 10 bases are a match to TRBD2. Germline-derived CDR1 and CDR2 are SGHRS and YFSETQ. V shed 4 bases, J shed 2 bases, and the junction held 6 bases outside the gene matches. The length of the CDR3 is 16 residues. CDR3 bases: TGCGCCAGCAGCCAGAGTGGACTAGCGGCCTACAATGAGCAGTTCTTC. Its translation is CASSQSGLAAYNEQFF.

This clonotype was found a few times. The chain is built from TRBV20-1 and TRBJ2-4, with a possible D match to TRBD1 (6 bases). Deletions cut 3 bases from V and 2 bases from J, with 14 bases between. CDR3 length: 15 residues. The germline V gene has CDR1 DFQATT and CDR2 SNEGSKA (reference sequence). The CDR3 loop is CSASISGETKNIQYF. The CDR3 bases are TGCAGTGCTAGTATATCAGGGGAAACCAAAAACATTCAGTACTTC.

The V call is TRBV11-2, the J call TRBJ2-7; TRBD2 agrees at 14 bases. V dropped 4 bases and J dropped 5; count of bases not matched to a gene: 7. Germline V gives CDR1 SGHAT, CDR2 FQNNGV. The CDR3 sequence is 16 residues long. The CDR3, as DNA: TGTGCCAGCAGCTCAGGACTAGCGGGGGGTGGGCACGAGCAGTACTTC. It encodes CASSSGLAGGGHEQYF.

The chain couples TRBV5-1 to TRBJ2-7, with no clear D. The CDR3 extends over 15 amino acids. V lost 0 bases and J 2 bases, leaving 12 bases between the germline ends. Per germline, CDR1 SGHRS and CDR2 YFSETQ. CDR3 region: CASSLAVGNPYEQYF. The CDR3 DNA reads as TGCGCCAGCAGCTTGGCGGTAGGCAACCCCTACGAGCAGTACTTC. Looking up the rest from reference TRBV5-1 and TRBJ2-7 gives the full variable domain: KAGVTQTPRYLIKTRGQQVTLSCSPISGHRSVSWYQQTPGQGLQFLFEYFSETQRNKGNFPGRFSGRQFSNSRSEMNVSTLELGDSALYLCASSLAVGNPYEQYFGPGTRLTVT.

The chain recombines TRBV20-1 with TRBJ2-1, with 11 bases lining up with TRBD2. Germline CDR1 and CDR2: DFQATT and SNEGSKA (reference sequence). CDR3 length: 15 amino acids. Germline trimming cut 1 base from V and 2 bases from J; bases unmatched to any gene: 1. In DNA form, the CDR3 reads TGCAGTGCTAGAGCTAGCGGGGGGCCCTACAATGAGCAGTTCTTC. Translating gives CSARASGGPYNEQFF.

This clonotype was seen more than once but under ten times. This rearrangement joins TRBV28 to TRBJ2-1; TRBD2 matches at 10 bases. V gave up 7 bases and J gave up 4 bases; unmatched junction bases: 1. Germline CDR1 MDHEN, CDR2 SYDVKM. The CDR3 has 13 residues. The CDR3 DNA is TGTGCCAGCACTAGCGGGAGTTACAATGAGCAGTTCTTC. Protein: CASTSGSYNEQFF. Complete variable domain (other parts from reference TRBV28 and TRBJ2-1): DVKVTQSSRYLVKRTGEKVFLECVQDMDHENMFWYRQDPGLGLRLIYFSYDVKMKEKGDIPEGYSVSREKKERFSLILESASTNQTSMYLCASTSGSYNEQFFGPGTRLTVL.

This clonotype was recorded many times. The rearrangement uses TRBV9 and TRBJ2-7; 9 nucleotides align to TRBD1. V was clipped by 3 bases and J by 3 bases; unmatched bases: 1. This CDR3 comprises 13 residues. The V gene's germline CDR1 is SGDLS and CDR2 YYNGEE. The CDR3 nucleotides are TGTGCCAGCAGCGCGACAGGGGGCTACGAGCAGTACTTC. Its translation is CASSATGGYEQYF.

This clonotype has just a few counts. The V and J genes are TRBV5-1 and TRBJ2-7; 7 nucleotides line up with TRBD2. Looked up from germline, CDR1 is SGHRS and CDR2 is YFSETQ. CDR3 length equals 15 residues. V dropped 4 bases and J dropped 2; count of bases not matched to a gene: 9. The CDR3 is CASSPTGGATYEQYF. CDR3 bases: TGCGCCAGCAGCCCTACGGGAGGAGCGACCTACGAGCAGTACTTC.

V is TRBV30 and J is TRBJ2-3; 12 nucleotides line up with TRBD2. In germline, CDR1 is GTSNPN, CDR2 SVGIG (reference sequence). V lost 2 bases to trimming and J lost 7 bases; unmatched junction nucleotides: 7. This CDR3 comprises 15 residues. CDR3 sequence reads: CAWSLPLAGGYTQYF. The CDR3 coding sequence is TGTGCCTGGAGTCTACCACTAGCGGGAGGCTATACGCAGTATTTT. Together with reference TRBV30 and TRBJ2-3, the CDR3 gives the full variable domain: SQTIHQWPATLVQPVGSPLSLECTVEGTSNPNLYWYRQAAGRGLQLLFYSVGIGQISSEVPQNLSASRPQDRQFILSSKKLLLSDSGFYLCAWSLPLAGGYTQYFGPGTRLTVL.

The rearrangement links TRBV4-2 to TRBJ1-5; no firm D call. CDR1 is LGHNA, CDR2 YNFKEQ, per germline. Trimming shortened V by 0 bases and J by 5 bases, and 14 bases separated the two germline ends. The CDR3 extends over 16 amino acids. The CDR3 DNA reads TGTGCCAGCAGCCAAGAGGTTAGGAGTAACTATCAGCCCCAGCATTTT. Translated: CASSQEVRSNYQPQHF.

This clonotype was recorded at least ten times. The chain is built from TRBV12-3 or TRBV12-4 and TRBJ2-1, with D perhaps TRBD2 (7 bases). CDR3 length: 15 residues. The V end was cut by 2 bases, the J end by 7 bases, with 15 bases between. The CDR3 DNA is TGTGCCAGCAGTTTAAGGGGGGGCCTATCTAATGAGCAGTTCTTC. It codes for CASSLRGGLSNEQFF.

This clonotype has just a few counts. The CDR3 DNA follows: TGCAGTGCGGCGGAGGGCTACGAGCAGTACTTC. It specifies CSAAEGYEQYF. The chain uses TRBV20-1 and TRBJ2-7, with TRBD2 as a possible D gene (6 bases). The CDR3 spans 11 residues. V was clipped by 6 bases and J by 3 bases, with 9 bases between them. Germline V CDR1 and CDR2: DFQATT, SNEGSKA (reference sequence).

This clonotype came up many times. This rearrangement joins TRBV4-1 to TRBJ2-3, with D unclear. CDR1 and CDR2 from the germline V gene are MGHRA and YSYEKL. The CDR3 runs to 15 residues. Trimming removed 1 base from V and 3 bases from J, with 11 bases in between. CDR3 nucleotides: TGCGCCAGCAGCCAAGTGGCTAGTAGGACAGATACGCAGTATTTT. It encodes CASSQVASRTDTQYF.